The rows below give T cell receptor beta chains drawn from one sample of a study of T cells in Graves' hyperthyroidism and ophthalmopathy. TCRdb re-derived calls from the multiplex PCR reads in MiXCR, one entry per CDR3 protein. The sample includes about 380,000 distinct CDR3 sequences, around a sixth of them seen just once. The sequenced sample consisted of blood. All receptors come from a man younger than 35 with Graves' ophthalmopathy. The CDR3 runs from the conserved cysteine through the conserved F or W.

V	J	CDR3
TRBV24-1	TRBJ2-6	CATSSLAGSGPSGANVLTF
TRBV24-1	TRBJ2-7	CATSDGDSHEQYF
TRBV7-2	TRBJ1-5	CASSLAPLVTTQPQHF
TRBV4-1	TRBJ2-2	CASSPPGLANTGELFF
TRBV10-1	TRBJ2-5	CASSDPDSGETQYF
TRBV7-2	TRBJ2-7	CAGTDPGQGSSYEQYF
TRBV10-1	TRBJ1-1	CASSLSAGTEAFF
TRBV11-1	TRBJ1-1	CASSLTRARSAEAFF
TRBV6-2/TRBV6-3	TRBJ2-1	CASSLEAPFGEQFF
TRBV15	TRBJ2-5	CATSRGGGLGRQETQYF
TRBV6-1	TRBJ2-5	CASSDRGQGETQYF
TRBV12-3/TRBV12-4	TRBJ1-1	CASTDPAEAFF
TRBV15	TRBJ1-1	CATSRDDQNTEAFF
TRBV6-1	TRBJ1-2	CASIPGQGGLYGYTF
TRBV7-3	TRBJ2-7	CASSETGTSGGVEQYF
TRBV10-3	TRBJ2-7	CATGGIKSYEQYF
TRBV10-3	TRBJ2-3	CAISGIGSGATDTQYF
TRBV20-1	TRBJ2-3	CSARDQWGDYTDTQYF
TRBV5-1	TRBJ2-7	CASSLGWSGRSSYEQYF
TRBV2	TRBJ2-1	CASSPHGEQFF
TRBV13	TRBJ2-3	CASSTPGAEDTQYF
TRBV24-1	TRBJ1-2	CATSDPTGGNYGYTF
TRBV12-5	TRBJ2-2	CASGLSANTGELFF
TRBV7-6	TRBJ1-1	CASSLTGFNTEAFF
TRBV2	TRBJ2-2	CASRPTSGGAIGELFF
TRBV18	TRBJ2-2	CASSPRLQGVHLNTGELFF
TRBV4-1	TRBJ1-1	CASSDERPEAFF
TRBV12-3/TRBV12-4	TRBJ2-1	CASSLRSGNEQFF
TRBV27	TRBJ2-7	CASSSPPRHSYEQYF
TRBV20-1	TRBJ1-5	CSASPFSDQPQHF
TRBV6-1	TRBJ2-2	CASNQGGAPTGELFF
TRBV12-3/TRBV12-4	TRBJ1-2	CGSTEDRGYGYTF
TRBV19	TRBJ1-2	CASSSGQDAYNYGYTF
TRBV24-1	TRBJ1-4	CATSDSETGEKLFF
TRBV24-1	TRBJ1-4	CATSPGGDEKLFF
TRBV12-3/TRBV12-4	TRBJ1-2	CASRARDRRGYTF
TRBV20-1	TRBJ2-3	CSLSGPYTDTQYF
TRBV2	TRBJ2-5	CASSELRLAGGKKETQYF
TRBV3-1	TRBJ2-1	CASSQAFTSGGNEQFF
TRBV12-3/TRBV12-4	TRBJ1-4	CASSQSGTGGEKLFF